This T cell receptor beta chain is from a study of blood T cell repertoires in COVID-19. Study-level background: In each case, the material was cDNA or gDNA derived from T cells, B-cell-depleted T cells, or PBMCs.

In the authors' workflow: For nucleated cells, counts were estimated from reference gene primer amplification. Profiled with immunoSEQ multiplex PCR; TCRdb holds only in-frame clones, not every one. The V and J calls and clone size come from that table; D and trimming were worked out from the DNA. Of 55,000 to 65,000 clones listed, approximately 78% are singletons. The source of this sequence is a human donor in a cohort sampled during active COVID-19. Sequencing was performed on peripheral blood.

The CDR3 protein is CASSRTGGSGGYNEQFF. CDR3 nucleotides: TGCGCCAGCAGTCGGACTGGTGGATCCGGGGGGTACAATGAGCAGTTCTTC. The rearrangement uses TRBV4-1 and TRBJ2-1; 7 bases are shared with TRBD2. CDR1 MGHRA and CDR2 YSYEKL come from the germline V gene. The CDR3 has 17 residues. J gave up 4 bases and V 6 bases, and 15 bases lay outside the gene matches.